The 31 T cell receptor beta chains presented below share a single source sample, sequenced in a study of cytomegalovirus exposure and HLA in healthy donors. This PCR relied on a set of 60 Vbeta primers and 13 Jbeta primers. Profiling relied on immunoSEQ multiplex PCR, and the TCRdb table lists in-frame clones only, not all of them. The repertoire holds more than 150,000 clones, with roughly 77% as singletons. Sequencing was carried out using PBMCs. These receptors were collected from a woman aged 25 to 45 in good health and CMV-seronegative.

The CDR3 sequence is CSVENRVDSEQFF. The CDR3 bases are TGCAGCGTTGAGAACAGGGTCGACAGTGAGCAGTTCTTC. J is TRBJ2-1 and V is TRBV29-1; tentatively, D is TRBD1 (6 bases). Trimming left V 3 bases short and J 9 bases short, with 15 bases between. The CDR3 is 13 residues long. Germline lookup yields CDR1 SQVTM and CDR2 ANQGSEA.

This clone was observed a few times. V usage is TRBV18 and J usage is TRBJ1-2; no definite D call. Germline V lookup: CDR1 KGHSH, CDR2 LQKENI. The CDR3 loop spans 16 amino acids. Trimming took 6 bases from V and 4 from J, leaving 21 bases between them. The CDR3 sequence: CASSGTREGSLYGYTF. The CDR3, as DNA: TGTGCCAGCTCCGGAACTAGGGAAGGGTCCCTCTATGGCTACACCTTC. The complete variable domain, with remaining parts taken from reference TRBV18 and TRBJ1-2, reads NAGVMQNPRHLVRRRGQEARLRCSPMKGHSHVYWYRQLPEEGLKFMVYLQKENIIDESGMPKERFSAEFPKEGPSILRIQQVVRGDSAAYFCASSGTREGSLYGYTFGSGTRLTVV.

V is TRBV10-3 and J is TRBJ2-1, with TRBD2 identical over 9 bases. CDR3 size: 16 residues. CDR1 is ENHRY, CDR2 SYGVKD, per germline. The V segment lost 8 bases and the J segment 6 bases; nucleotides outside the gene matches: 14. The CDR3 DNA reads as TGTGCCATCGGGAGTGGGGGGACTAGCCAATCCAATGAGCAGTTCTTC. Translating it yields CAIGSGGTSQSNEQFF.

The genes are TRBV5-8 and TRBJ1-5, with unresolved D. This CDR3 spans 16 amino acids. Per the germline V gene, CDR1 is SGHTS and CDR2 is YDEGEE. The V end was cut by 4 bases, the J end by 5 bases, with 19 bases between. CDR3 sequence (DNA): TGTGCCAGCAGCCGGAGGTTGGGGAGGGAGGATCAGCCCCAGCATTTT. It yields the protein CASSRRLGREDQPQHF. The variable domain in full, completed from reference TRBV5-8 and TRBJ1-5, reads EAGVTQSPTHLIKTRGQQATLRCSPISGHTSVYWYQQALGLGLQFLLWYDEGEERNRGNFPPRFSGRQFPNYSSELNVNALELEDSALYLCASSRRLGREDQPQHFGDGTRLSIL.

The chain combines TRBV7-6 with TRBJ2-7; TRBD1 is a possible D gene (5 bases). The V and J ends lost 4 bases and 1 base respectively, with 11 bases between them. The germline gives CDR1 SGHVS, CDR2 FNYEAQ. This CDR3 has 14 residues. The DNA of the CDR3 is TGTGCCAGCAGCTACAGGCAGGGTTCCTACGAGCAGTACTTC. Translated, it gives CASSYRQGSYEQYF.

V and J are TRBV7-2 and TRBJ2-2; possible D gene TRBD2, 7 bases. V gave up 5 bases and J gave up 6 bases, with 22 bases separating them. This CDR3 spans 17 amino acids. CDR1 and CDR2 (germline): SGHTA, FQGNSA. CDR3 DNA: TGTGCCAGCAGCCCCAGTACAGGGAGGGCAATCGCCGGGGAGCTGTTTTTT. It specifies CASSPSTGRAIAGELFF. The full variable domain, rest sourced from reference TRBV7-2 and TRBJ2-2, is GAGVSQSPSNKVTEKGKDVELRCDPISGHTALYWYRQSLGQGLEFLIYFQGNSAPDKSGLPSDRFSAERTGGSVSTLTIQRTQQEDSAVYLCASSPSTGRAIAGELFFGEGSRLTVL.

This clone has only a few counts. The CDR3 reads CASSLGRGLGTDTQYF. Here the CDR3 DNA reads TGTGCCAGCAGCTTGGGCAGGGGGCTAGGCACAGATACGCAGTATTTT. This chain links TRBV5-6 with TRBJ2-3; TRBD1 matches 8 bases. Germline CDR1 reads SGHDT; CDR2 reads YYEEEE. With 0 bases clipped from V and 1 base from J, the junction kept 4 bases outside the gene matches. The CDR3 spans 16 residues.

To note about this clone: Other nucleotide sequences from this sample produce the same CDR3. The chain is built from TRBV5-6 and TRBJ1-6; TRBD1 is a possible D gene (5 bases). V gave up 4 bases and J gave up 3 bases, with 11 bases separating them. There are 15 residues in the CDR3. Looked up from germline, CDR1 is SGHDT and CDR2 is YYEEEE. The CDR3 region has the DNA TGTGCCAGCAGCCTAAGGAGGGGCTATAATTCACCCCTCCACTTT. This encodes CASSLRRGYNSPLHF.

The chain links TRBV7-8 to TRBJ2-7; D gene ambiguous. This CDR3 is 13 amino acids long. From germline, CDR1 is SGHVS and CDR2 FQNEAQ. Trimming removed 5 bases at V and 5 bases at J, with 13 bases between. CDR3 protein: CASSLRRPDEQYF. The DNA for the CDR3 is TGTGCCAGCAGCCTCAGGCGTCCCGACGAGCAGTACTTC.

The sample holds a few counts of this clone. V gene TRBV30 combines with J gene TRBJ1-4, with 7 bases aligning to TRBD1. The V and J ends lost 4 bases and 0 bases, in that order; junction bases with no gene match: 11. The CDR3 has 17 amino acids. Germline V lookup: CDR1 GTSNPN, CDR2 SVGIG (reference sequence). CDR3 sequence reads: CAWTGGQIGATNEKLFF. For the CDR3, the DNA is TGTGCCTGGACAGGGGGGCAAATCGGAGCAACTAATGAAAAACTGTTTTTT.

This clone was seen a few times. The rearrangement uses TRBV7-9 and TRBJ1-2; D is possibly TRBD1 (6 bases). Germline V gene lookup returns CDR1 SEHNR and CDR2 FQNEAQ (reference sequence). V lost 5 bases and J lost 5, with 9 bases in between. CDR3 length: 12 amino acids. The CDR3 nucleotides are TGTGCCAGCAGCAGAGGACAGTATGGCTACACCTTC. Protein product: CASSRGQYGYTF.

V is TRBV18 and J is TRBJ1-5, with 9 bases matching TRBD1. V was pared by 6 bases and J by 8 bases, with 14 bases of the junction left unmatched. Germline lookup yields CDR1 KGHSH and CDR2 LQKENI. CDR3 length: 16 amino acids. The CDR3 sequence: CASSRSRTGVAEPQHF. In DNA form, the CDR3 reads TGTGCCAGCTCCCGGTCTAGGACAGGGGTGGCAGAGCCCCAGCATTTT.

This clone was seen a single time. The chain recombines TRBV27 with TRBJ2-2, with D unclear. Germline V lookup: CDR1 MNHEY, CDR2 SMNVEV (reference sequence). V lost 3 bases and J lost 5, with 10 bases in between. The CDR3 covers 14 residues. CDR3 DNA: TGTGCCAGCAGTTTGGAGTTGAGGACCGGGGAGCTGTTTTTT. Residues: CASSLELRTGELFF.

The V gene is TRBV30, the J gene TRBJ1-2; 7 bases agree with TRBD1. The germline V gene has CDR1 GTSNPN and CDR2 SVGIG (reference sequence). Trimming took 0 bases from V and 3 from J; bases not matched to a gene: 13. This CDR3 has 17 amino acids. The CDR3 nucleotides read TGTGCCTGGAGTGTTCCTTTTGGGACAGAGTATTACTATGGCTACACCTTC. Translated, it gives CAWSVPFGTEYYYGYTF. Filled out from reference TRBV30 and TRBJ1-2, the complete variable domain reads SQTIHQWPATLVQPVGSPLSLECTVEGTSNPNLYWYRQAAGRGLQLLFYSVGIGQISSEVPQNLSASRPQDRQFILSSKKLLLSDSGFYLCAWSVPFGTEYYYGYTFGSGTRLTVV.

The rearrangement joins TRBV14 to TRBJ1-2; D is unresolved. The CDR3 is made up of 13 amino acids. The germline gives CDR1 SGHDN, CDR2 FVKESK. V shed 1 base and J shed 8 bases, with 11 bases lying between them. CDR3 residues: CASSQGYSSGYTF. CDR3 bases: TGTGCCAGCAGCCAAGGCTACAGCTCGGGCTACACCTTC.

CDR3 residues: CASSRDKPGANVLTF. The CDR3 coding sequence is TGTGCCAGCAGTAGGGACAAACCTGGGGCCAACGTCCTGACTTTC. The chain uses TRBV6-5 and TRBJ2-6; a weak D match, TRBD1 (6 bases). CDR1 and CDR2 (germline): MNHEY, SVGAGI. The length of the CDR3 is 15 residues. Trimming took off 5 bases at V and 2 bases at J, with 10 bases between the two ends.

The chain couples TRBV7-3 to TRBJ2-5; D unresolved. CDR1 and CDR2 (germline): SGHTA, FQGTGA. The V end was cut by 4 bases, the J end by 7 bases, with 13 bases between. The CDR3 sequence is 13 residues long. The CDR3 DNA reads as TGTGCCAGCAGCTCACAGCTGGTAGGGACCCAGTACTTC. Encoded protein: CASSSQLVGTQYF.

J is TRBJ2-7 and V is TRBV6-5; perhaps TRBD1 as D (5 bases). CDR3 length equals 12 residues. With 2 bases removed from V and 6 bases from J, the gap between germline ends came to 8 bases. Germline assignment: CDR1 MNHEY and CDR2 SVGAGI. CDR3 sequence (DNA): TGTGCCAGCAGTTACACAGGCGGCGAGCAGTACTTC. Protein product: CASSYTGGEQYF.

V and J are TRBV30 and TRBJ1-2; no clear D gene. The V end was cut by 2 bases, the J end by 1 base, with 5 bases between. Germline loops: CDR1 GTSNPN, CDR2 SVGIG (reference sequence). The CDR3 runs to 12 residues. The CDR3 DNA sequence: TGTGCCTGGAGTTCCAGTAACTATGGCTACACCTTC. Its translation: CAWSSSNYGYTF.

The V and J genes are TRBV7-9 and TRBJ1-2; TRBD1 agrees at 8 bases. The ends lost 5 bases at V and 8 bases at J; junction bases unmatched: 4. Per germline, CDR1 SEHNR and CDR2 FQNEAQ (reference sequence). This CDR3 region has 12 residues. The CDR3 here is CASSQDRGGYTF. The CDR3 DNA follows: TGTGCCAGCAGCCAAGACAGGGGAGGCTACACCTTC.

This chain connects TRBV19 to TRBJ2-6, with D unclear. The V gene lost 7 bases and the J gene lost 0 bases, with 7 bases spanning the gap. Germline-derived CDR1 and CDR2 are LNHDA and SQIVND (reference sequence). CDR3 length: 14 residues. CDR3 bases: TGTGCCAGTAATCAGGCCTCTGGGGCCAACGTCCTGACTTTC. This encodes CASNQASGANVLTF.

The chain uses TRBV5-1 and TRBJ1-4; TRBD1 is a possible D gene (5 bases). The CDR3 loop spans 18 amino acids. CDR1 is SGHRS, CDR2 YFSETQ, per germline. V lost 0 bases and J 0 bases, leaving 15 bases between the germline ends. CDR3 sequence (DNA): TGCGCCAGCAGCTTGGTTCCAGGGAACCGTCCAACTAATGAAAAACTGTTTTTT. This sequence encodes CASSLVPGNRPTNEKLFF. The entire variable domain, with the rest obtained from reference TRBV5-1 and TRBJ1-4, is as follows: KAGVTQTPRYLIKTRGQQVTLSCSPISGHRSVSWYQQTPGQGLQFLFEYFSETQRNKGNFPGRFSGRQFSNSRSEMNVSTLELGDSALYLCASSLVPGNRPTNEKLFFGSGTQLSVL.

As DNA, the CDR3 is TGCAGCGTTGAGGGGGGTAAGGGCACAGATACGCAGTATTTT. Amino acid sequence: CSVEGGKGTDTQYF. The genes are TRBV29-1 and TRBJ2-3, with D perhaps TRBD2 (6 bases). This CDR3 has 14 amino acids. The V end was cut by 3 bases, the J end by 1 base, with 11 bases between. In germline, CDR1 is SQVTM, CDR2 ANQGSEA.

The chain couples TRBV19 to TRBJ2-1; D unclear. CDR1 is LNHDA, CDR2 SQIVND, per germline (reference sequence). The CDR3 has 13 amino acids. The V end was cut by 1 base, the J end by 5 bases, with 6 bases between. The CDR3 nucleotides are TGTGCCAGTAGTATAGTTGGCCACAATGAGCAGTTCTTC. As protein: CASSIVGHNEQFF. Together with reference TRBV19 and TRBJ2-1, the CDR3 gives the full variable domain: DGGITQSPKYLFRKEGQNVTLSCEQNLNHDAMYWYRQDPGQGLRLIYYSQIVNDFQKGDIAEGYSVSREKKESFPLTVTSAQKNPTAFYLCASSIVGHNEQFFGPGTRLTVL.

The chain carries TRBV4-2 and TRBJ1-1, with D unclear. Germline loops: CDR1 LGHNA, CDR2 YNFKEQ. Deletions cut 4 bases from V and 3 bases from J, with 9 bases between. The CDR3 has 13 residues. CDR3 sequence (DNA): TGTGCCAGCAGCCCCCAAGGAGACACTGAAGCTTTCTTT. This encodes CASSPQGDTEAFF.

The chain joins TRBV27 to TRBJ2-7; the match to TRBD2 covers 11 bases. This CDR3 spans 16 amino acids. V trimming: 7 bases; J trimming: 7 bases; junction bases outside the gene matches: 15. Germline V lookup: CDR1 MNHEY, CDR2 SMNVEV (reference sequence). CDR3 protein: CASTLLAGDTTGEQYF. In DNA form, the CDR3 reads TGTGCCAGCACCCTACTAGCGGGAGACACTACGGGGGAGCAGTACTTC.

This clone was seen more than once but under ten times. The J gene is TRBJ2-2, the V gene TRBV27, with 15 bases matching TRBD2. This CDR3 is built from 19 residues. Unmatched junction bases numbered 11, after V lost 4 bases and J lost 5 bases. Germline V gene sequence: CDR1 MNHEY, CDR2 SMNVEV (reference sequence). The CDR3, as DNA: TGTGCCAGCAGTTCGCCTGGACTAGCGGGGGGGCGGGGAACCGGGGAGCTGTTTTTT. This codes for CASSSPGLAGGRGTGELFF.

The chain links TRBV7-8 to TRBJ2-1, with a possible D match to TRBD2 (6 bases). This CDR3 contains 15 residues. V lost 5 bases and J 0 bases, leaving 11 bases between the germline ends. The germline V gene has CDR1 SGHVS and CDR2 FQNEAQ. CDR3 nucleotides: TGTGCCAGCAGCCGGGACGGGAGCTCCTACAATGAGCAGTTCTTC. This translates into CASSRDGSSYNEQFF.

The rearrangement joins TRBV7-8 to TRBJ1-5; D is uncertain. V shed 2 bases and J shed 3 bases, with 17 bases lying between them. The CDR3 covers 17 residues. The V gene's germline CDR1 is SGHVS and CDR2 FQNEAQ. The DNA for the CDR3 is TGTGCCAGCAGCTTATTTATGAGTGACACAACCAATCAGCCCCAGCATTTT. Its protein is CASSLFMSDTTNQPQHF.

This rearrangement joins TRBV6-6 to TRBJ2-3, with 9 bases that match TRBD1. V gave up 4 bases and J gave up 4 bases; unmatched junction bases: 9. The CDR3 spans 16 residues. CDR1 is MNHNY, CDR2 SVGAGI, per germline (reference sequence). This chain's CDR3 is CASSSLIGTGSDTQYF. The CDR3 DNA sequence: TGTGCCAGCAGTTCACTCATCGGGACAGGGTCAGATACGCAGTATTTT.

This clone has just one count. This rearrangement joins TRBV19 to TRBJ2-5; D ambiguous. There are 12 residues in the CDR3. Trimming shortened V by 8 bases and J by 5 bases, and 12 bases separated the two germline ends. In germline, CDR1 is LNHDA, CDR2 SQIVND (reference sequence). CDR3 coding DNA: TGTGCCAGTTCCCTCGGGTCGGAGACCCAGTACTTC. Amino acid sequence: CASSLGSETQYF.